These T cell receptor beta chains were read from a single sample in a study of OX40 agonist ivuxolimab in advanced cancers. The repertoire was sequenced with immunoSEQ multiplex PCR; TCRdb's copy has only in-frame clones and lacks some. The sample includes 80,000 or so clones, about 85% of them seen just once. Here the sequenced sample was CD4+ or CD8+ T cells sorted from blood, taken in a trial of the OX40 agonist ivuxolimab. The source is an adult with an advanced solid tumor such as melanoma, head and neck, liver or kidney cancer. CDR3s leave out the opening cysteine and the closing phenylalanine or tryptophan. Not every row has a clone size; where given, it reads once, few, many or a size class.

abundance	j_gene	v_gene	CDR3aa
-	TRBJ1-1	TRBV5-1	ASSQLGQGNTEAF
-	TRBJ1-4	TRBV28	ASSLSDRVWGLF
-	TRBJ2-4	TRBV7-3	ASSFTSVSIQY
-	TRBJ1-3	TRBV18	ASSLDRNTIY
-	TRBJ2-1	TRBV28	ASRTGDRPYNEQF
few	TRBJ1-6	TRBV4-3	ASSQARRRSWQFNSPLH
-	TRBJ2-7	TRBV5-4	ASSRDRDGEQY
-	TRBJ2-3	TRBV7-9	ASSRASEGRTDTQY
-	TRBJ1-2	TRBV30	AWSEGAMGGYT
-	TRBJ1-6	TRBV6-1	ASSDQGVGSPLH
-	TRBJ2-1	TRBV6-1	ASSGTSQDEQF
-	TRBJ1-1	TRBV27	ASSSEGRGLIMNTEAF
-	TRBJ1-5	TRBV4-1	ASSQVPGQGVGQPQH